This TCR beta chain was recovered during a study of CD8+CD57+ T cells in acquired aplastic anemia. Whole-study context: Quantities of DNA derived from sorted CD4+ and CD8+ cells averaged 3.2 ug. Study-wide results and caveats: Controls and patients did not differ significantly in CD8+ Simpson's diversity. Patients and controls were found to share twenty-nine CD8+ CDR3 sequences.

Germline V gene data show CDR1 as DFQATT and CDR2 as SNEGSKA (reference sequence). V lost 8 bases to trimming and J lost 2 bases; unmatched junction nucleotides: 3. This CDR3 has 12 amino acids. To note about this clonotype: The antigen is unknown.

Before being chosen for sequencing, patients had shown CD8+CD57+ cell expansion by flow cytometry. No patient had been given any therapy when blood was sampled. Profiling of TCR beta VDJ combinations and CDR3 sequences used genomic DNA as template. TCRdb ran MiXCR on the reads and lists one entry per CDR3 protein. The sample has some 150,000 distinct CDR3 sequences, around 75% seen once. This chain uses TRBV20-1 with TRBJ2-1; 7 bases map to TRBD2. The sample consisted of sorted CD4+, CD8+, or CD8+CD57+ T cells (not recorded which) from PBMCs. The clonotype was recovered from a human donor with aplastic anemia. In nucleotides, the CDR3 is TGCAGTTTAGCGGGTACCTACAATGAGCAGTTCTTC. Encoded protein: CSLAGTYNEQFF.